The text below deals with one T cell receptor beta chain. Its specificity is not known. Deep level was the assay's run setting. TCRdb's table, derived via immunoSEQ multiplex PCR, lists solely in-frame clones and lacks some. Among some 2,400,000 clones, approximately 95% were seen once, and the ten largest hold around 0.13%. This entry comes from a study of shared clonotypes between healthy human individuals. Findings of the study overall: Blood was the only sampled material, and tissue repertoires likely differ.

It was into CD45RA+ naive and CD45RA-negative memory subsets that the CD4+ cells were split. The germline gives CDR1 SGDLS, CDR2 YYNGEE. The CDR3 has 19 residues. Trimming removed 4 bases from V and 0 bases from J; junction bases left unmatched: 12. Input material: naive CD4+ T cells sorted from blood. Subset: CD45RA+ positively selected. The sequence was collected from a man aged 18 to 30 in good health. V and J are TRBV9 and TRBJ2-6; 8 bases match TRBD1. The CDR3 sequence is CASSSLRETGASGANVLTF. The CDR3 DNA reads as TGTGCCAGCAGCAGTCTCCGTGAGACAGGGGCCTCTGGGGCCAACGTCCTGACTTTC.